The entry below describes one T cell receptor (beta chain). The antigen is unknown. This record comes from a study of T cell responses to AZD1222 COVID-19 vaccine. Study at large: Some second doses came at about 4 weeks and others at about 12 weeks; these were pooled. Whole-study findings and limits: Compared with day 0, the breadth and depth of the Spike-specific TCR repertoire rose significantly after two doses of AZD1222. It should be noted that donors were predominantly white British and more often female, and clonal diversity was possibly underestimated. Spike was spanned by vaccine-associated CD4 TCRs, which were dominant at 160-218 and 743-854.

Sequencing used immunoSEQ multiplex PCR; TCRdb keeps in-frame clones, though not all of them. The table shows 90,000 or so clones, with roughly nine tenths occurring only once. This specimen consisted of peripheral blood, obtained on day 0 of AZD1222 vaccination. This receptor was identified in an adult in good health.

CDR3 nucleotides: TGTGCCAGCAGTTTAGTGGGACAGGGGGCTCCAAATCAGCCCCAGCATTTT. This encodes CASSLVGQGAPNQPQHF. V and J are TRBV28 and TRBJ1-5; 12 nucleotides match TRBD1. The CDR3 has 17 amino acids. The V segment lost 2 bases and the J segment 4 bases; nucleotides outside the gene matches: 6. The germline V gene has CDR1 MDHEN and CDR2 SYDVKM.